Below, 13 T cell receptor beta chains from the same sample are listed, as sequenced in a study of T cell changes during pregnancy in multiple sclerosis. Profiling relied on immunoSEQ multiplex PCR, and the TCRdb table lists in-frame clones only, not all of them. This table holds about 41,000 clones, around nine tenths found once. The sequencing used CD8+ T cells from peripheral blood mononuclear cells, collected in the third trimester of pregnancy. Receptor source: a female donor with multiple sclerosis, enrolled in a pregnancy study.

The rearrangement links TRBV5-1 to TRBJ1-1, with a possible D match to TRBD1 (6 bases). CDR1 and CDR2 (germline): SGHRS, YFSETQ. The V end lost 4 bases, the J end lost 7 bases, and 8 bases lay between the germline ends. The CDR3 is 11 residues long. In nucleotides, the CDR3 is TGCGCCAGCAGCCTAGGGGGTGAAGCTTTCTTT. Translating it yields CASSLGGEAFF. Using reference TRBV5-1 and TRBJ1-1 for the parts outside the CDR3, the full variable domain is KAGVTQTPRYLIKTRGQQVTLSCSPISGHRSVSWYQQTPGQGLQFLFEYFSETQRNKGNFPGRFSGRQFSNSRSEMNVSTLELGDSALYLCASSLGGEAFFGQGTRLTVV.

The chain couples TRBV27 to TRBJ1-1, with D possibly matching TRBD1 (6 bases). The germline V and J ends were trimmed by 5 bases and 1 base, with 14 bases remaining between them. Germline V gives CDR1 MNHEY, CDR2 SMNVEV (reference sequence). CDR3 length: 15 amino acids. CDR3 coding DNA: TGTGCCAGCAGTACCAACAGGGAGTCGAACACTGAAGCTTTCTTT. It yields the protein CASSTNRESNTEAFF.

The chain has TRBV9 and TRBJ2-7; D is undetermined. Trimming took off 0 bases at V and 5 bases at J, with 12 bases between the two ends. CDR3 size: 14 residues. From germline, CDR1 is SGDLS and CDR2 YYNGEE. CDR3 in amino acids: CASSVASVNDEQYF. In nucleotides, the CDR3 is TGTGCCAGCAGCGTAGCCAGTGTAAACGACGAGCAGTACTTC.

The chain joins TRBV4-1 to TRBJ2-7, with 7 bases aligning to TRBD2. V lost 4 bases to trimming and J lost 1 base; unmatched junction nucleotides: 7. The CDR3 runs 15 residues. CDR1 MGHRA and CDR2 YSYEKL come from the germline V gene. The CDR3 reads CASSLRLASSYEQYF. CDR3 nucleotides: TGCGCCAGCAGCCTTCGACTAGCAAGTTCCTACGAGCAGTACTTC.

The V call is TRBV7-9, the J call TRBJ2-7, with 12 bases aligning to TRBD1. The germline CDR1 and CDR2 sequences are SEHNR and FQNEAQ (reference sequence). The CDR3 contains 15 residues. The junction had 1 base not matched to a gene; V was cut back by 0 bases and J by 4 bases. CDR3 coding DNA: TGTGCCAGCAGCTTAGCGGGACAGGGGGCTTACGAGCAGTACTTC. Its translation is CASSLAGQGAYEQYF.

This clone turned up a few times. The chain couples TRBV6-5 to TRBJ2-1, with a weak D call TRBD2 (5 bases). V gave up 4 bases and J gave up 6 bases, with 16 bases separating them. Germline V CDR1 and CDR2: MNHEY, SVGAGI. This CDR3 is built from 15 residues. For the CDR3, the DNA is TGTGCCAGCAGTTCCTCAGGAGAGGGTGGCAATGAGCAGTTCTTC. Translated: CASSSSGEGGNEQFF.

This clone has only one observation. CDR3 protein: CASSTPGWGGTYEQYF. Here the CDR3 DNA reads TGTGCCAGTAGTACCCCCGGCTGGGGCGGCACCTACGAGCAGTACTTC. The chain joins TRBV19 to TRBJ2-7; tentative D call: TRBD1 (5 bases). The CDR3 is 16 residues long. Germline V lookup: CDR1 LNHDA, CDR2 SQIVND (reference sequence). Trimming removed 4 bases at V and 2 bases at J, with 18 bases between.

Here the CDR3 reads CASSEVVEQPQHF. The CDR3 region has the DNA TGTGCCAGCAGTGAAGTTGTAGAGCAGCCCCAGCATTTT. The chain joins TRBV6-1 to TRBJ1-5; D is unresolved. This CDR3 region has 13 residues. CDR1 is MNHNS and CDR2 is SASEGT in the germline V gene. Deletions cut 1 base from V and 7 bases from J, with 8 bases between.

A few counts support this clone. The genes are TRBV11-2 and TRBJ2-7; D possibly corresponds to TRBD2 (6 bases). The CDR3 loop spans 17 amino acids. The V end lost 5 bases, the J end lost 2 bases, and 22 bases lay between the germline ends. Germline V gene data show CDR1 as SGHAT and CDR2 as FQNNGV. Here the CDR3 reads CASSPRDFSPLAYEQYF. The CDR3 bases are TGTGCCAGCAGCCCGCGGGACTTTTCCCCGCTGGCCTACGAGCAGTACTTC.

V gene TRBV6-4 combines with J gene TRBJ1-5; D unresolved. CDR1 MRHNA and CDR2 SNTAGT come from the germline V gene. CDR3 size: 13 residues. Trimming left V 10 bases short and J 0 bases short, with 10 bases between. CDR3 in amino acids: CATAQNSNQPQHF. DNA of the CDR3: TGTGCCACCGCCCAGAATAGCAATCAGCCCCAGCATTTT.

The chain has TRBV7-2 and TRBJ2-3; maybe TRBD2 (5 bases). Germline CDR1 and CDR2: SGHTA and FQGNSA. Trimming took 5 bases from V and 0 from J, leaving 12 bases between them. The CDR3 totals 15 residues. The DNA of the CDR3 is TGTGCCAGCAGCACCTCGAGGGCTAGCACAGATACGCAGTATTTT. As protein: CASSTSRASTDTQYF.

This chain connects TRBV28 to TRBJ2-7; 12 positions agree with TRBD2. This CDR3 region has 16 residues. The V gene's germline CDR1 is MDHEN and CDR2 SYDVKM. Unmatched junction bases numbered 6, after V lost 6 bases and J lost 0 bases. The CDR3 DNA follows: TGTGCCAGCAGACCCGGACTAGCGGGGATCTCCTACGAGCAGTACTTC. It encodes CASRPGLAGISYEQYF.

V gene TRBV2 combines with J gene TRBJ1-5; TRBD1 matches at 7 bases. With 4 bases clipped from V and 3 bases from J, the junction kept 12 bases outside the gene matches. Germline V gene sequence: CDR1 SNHLY, CDR2 FYNNEI. The CDR3 extends over 17 amino acids. The CDR3 reads CASSATPGGQPNQPQHF. The CDR3 DNA reads TGTGCCAGCAGTGCCACCCCTGGGGGACAGCCCAATCAGCCCCAGCATTTT.